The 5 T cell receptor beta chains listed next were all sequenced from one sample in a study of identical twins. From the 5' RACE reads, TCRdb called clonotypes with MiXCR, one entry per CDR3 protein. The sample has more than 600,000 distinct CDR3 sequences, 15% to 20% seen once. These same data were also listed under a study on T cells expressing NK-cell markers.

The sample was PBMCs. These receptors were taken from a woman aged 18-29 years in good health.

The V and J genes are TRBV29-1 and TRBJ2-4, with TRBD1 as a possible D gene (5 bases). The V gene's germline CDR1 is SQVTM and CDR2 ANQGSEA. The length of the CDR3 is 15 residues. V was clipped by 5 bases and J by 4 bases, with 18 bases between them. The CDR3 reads CSVLLQGDHKNIQYF. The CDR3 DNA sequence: TGCAGCGTTCTACTTCAGGGTGATCATAAAAACATTCAGTACTTC.

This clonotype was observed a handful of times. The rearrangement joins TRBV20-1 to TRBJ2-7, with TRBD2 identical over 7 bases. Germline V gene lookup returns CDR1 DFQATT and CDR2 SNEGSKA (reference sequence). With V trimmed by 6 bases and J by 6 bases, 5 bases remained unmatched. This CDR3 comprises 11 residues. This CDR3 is CSAERDSEQYF. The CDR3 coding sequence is TGCAGTGCAGAGCGGGATAGCGAGCAGTACTTC.

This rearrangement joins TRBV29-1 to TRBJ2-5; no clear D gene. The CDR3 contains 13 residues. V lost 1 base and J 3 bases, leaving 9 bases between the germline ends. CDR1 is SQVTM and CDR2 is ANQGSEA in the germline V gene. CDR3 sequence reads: CSVEGPFKETQYF. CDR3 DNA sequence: TGCAGCGTTGAAGGCCCGTTCAAAGAGACCCAGTACTTC.

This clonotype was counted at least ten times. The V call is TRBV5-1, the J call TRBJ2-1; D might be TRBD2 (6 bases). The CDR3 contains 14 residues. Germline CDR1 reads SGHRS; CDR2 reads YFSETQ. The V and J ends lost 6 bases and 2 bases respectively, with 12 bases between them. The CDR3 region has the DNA TGCGCCAGCAAGGTCGGGGGAACCTACAATGAGCAGTTCTTC. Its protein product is CASKVGGTYNEQFF.

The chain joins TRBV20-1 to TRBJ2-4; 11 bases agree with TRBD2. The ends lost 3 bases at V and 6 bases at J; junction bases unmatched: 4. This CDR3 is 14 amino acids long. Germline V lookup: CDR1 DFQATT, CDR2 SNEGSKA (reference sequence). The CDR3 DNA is TGCAGTGCTAGGGACGGGACTAGCGGAAACATTCAGTACTTC. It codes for CSARDGTSGNIQYF.